This TCR beta chain was identified in a study of blood T cell repertoires in COVID-19. Overall study context: Donors in the United States, Italy and Spain gave samples during acute or convalescent COVID-19.

V lost 3 bases, J lost 5 bases, and 6 bases lay in between. Germline CDR1 reads SGHAT; CDR2 reads FQNNGV. CDR3 size: 12 residues. Method: immunoSEQ multiplex PCR; TCRdb's copy keeps in-frame clones and lacks some. The repertoire holds about 210,000 clones, with approximately 91% as singletons. J is TRBJ2-3 and V is TRBV11-2; D not certain. Material: peripheral blood. The receptor comes from a woman aged 40 to 49 with acute or convalescent COVID-19. DNA for the CDR3: TGTGCCAGCAGCTTGGGCATAGATACGCAGTATTTT. Translation gives CASSLGIDTQYF.